Below, 2 T cell receptor beta chains from the same sample are listed, as sequenced in a study of cytomegalovirus exposure and HLA in healthy donors. Both 60 Vbeta primers and 13 Jbeta primers went into the PCR. Clones were read by immunoSEQ multiplex PCR, and TCRdb kept only the in-frame ones, dropping some. The table includes over 150,000 clones, approximately 81% detected once. The sample taken for sequencing was PBMCs. The receptors shown here come from a woman aged 25-40 years in good health and CMV-seronegative.

Remarks on this clone: Germline and junction disagree at one end, which may indicate a read error. The CDR3 reads CAWSREGNSQYF. CDR3 in DNA: TGTGCCTGGAGTCGCGAGGGAAACAGTCAGTACTTC. The chain employs TRBV30 and TRBJ2-4; a possible D gene is TRBD2 (5 bases). The CDR3 runs to 12 residues. CDR1 and CDR2 (germline): GTSNPN, SVGIG (reference sequence).

In DNA, the CDR3 is TGCGCCAGCAGCCAAGGTAGTCTAGCGGGCGTTGCTAGCACAGATACGCAGTATTTT. It codes for CASSQGSLAGVASTDTQYF. This rearrangement joins TRBV4-3 to TRBJ2-3; 8 bases line up with TRBD2. V trimming: 1 base; J trimming: 0 bases; junction bases outside the gene matches: 12. The CDR3 sequence is 19 residues long. Germline V gene data show CDR1 as LGHNA and CDR2 as YSLEER.